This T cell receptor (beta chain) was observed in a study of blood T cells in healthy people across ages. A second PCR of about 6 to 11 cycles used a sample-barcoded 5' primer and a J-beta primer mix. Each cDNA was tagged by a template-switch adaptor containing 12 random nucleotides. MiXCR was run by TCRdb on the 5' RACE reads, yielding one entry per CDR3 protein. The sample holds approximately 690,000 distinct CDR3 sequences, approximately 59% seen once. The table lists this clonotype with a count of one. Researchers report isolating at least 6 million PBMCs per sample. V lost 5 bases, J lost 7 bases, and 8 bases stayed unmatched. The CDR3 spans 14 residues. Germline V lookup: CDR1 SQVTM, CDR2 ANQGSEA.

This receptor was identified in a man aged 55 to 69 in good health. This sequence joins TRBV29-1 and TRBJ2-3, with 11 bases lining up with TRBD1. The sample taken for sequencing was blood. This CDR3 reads CSVLGQGAVNTQYF. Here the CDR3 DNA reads TGCAGCGTTCTTGGACAGGGGGCAGTGAATACGCAGTATTTT.